This T cell receptor beta chain was profiled in a study of T cell repertoires in cytomegalovirus infection. General study points: HLA-C-restricted CMV clonotypes gave the most frequent clonotype in two of eight donors.

Points on this clonotype: The antigen remains unidentified.

A single record per CDR3 protein comes from TCRdb applying MiXCR to the reads. The sample lists some 800,000 distinct CDR3 sequences; roughly 33% were seen once. V gave up 5 bases and J gave up 5 bases, with 15 bases separating them. The CDR3 runs 14 residues. Germline lookup yields CDR1 SGHNT and CDR2 YENEEA. The V call is TRBV11-3, the J call TRBJ2-5; D call uncertain. Here the sequenced sample was cultured CD8+ T cells from PBMCs, taken from culture after CMV antigen stimulation. The TCR was taken from a human donor in good health (CMV status not recorded). Some clones in this sample may be carry-over from other donors' samples. CDR3 protein: CASSPQSSRETQYF. Here the CDR3 DNA reads TGTGCCAGCAGCCCCCAAAGTAGCCGCGAGACCCAGTACTTC. Combining the CDR3 with reference TRBV11-3 and TRBJ2-5 gives the whole variable domain EAGVVQSPRYKIIEKKQPVAFWCNPISGHNTLYWYLQNLGQGPELLIRYENEEAVDDSQLPKDRFSAERLKGVDSTLKIQPAELGDSAVYLCASSPQSSRETQYFGPGTRLLVL.